Described below is a single T cell receptor beta chain sequence and its context. This sample is part of a study of T cells in localized non-small cell lung cancer. Profiled with immunoSEQ multiplex PCR; TCRdb holds only in-frame clones, not every one. Among under 40,000 clones listed, approximately 86% were seen once. V lost 1 base and J lost 5, with 11 bases in between. CDR1 and CDR2 (germline): KGHSH, LQKENI. This CDR3 has 14 residues. J is TRBJ2-5 and V is TRBV18; D unresolved. The sequences come from peripheral blood mononuclear cells, collected before any cancer treatment. This receptor was taken from a man aged 40 to 75 with stage III lung adenocarcinoma. The CDR3 loop is CASSPLVPGETQYF. The CDR3 DNA follows: TGTGCCAGCTCACCACTCGTCCCCGGGGAGACCCAGTACTTC.